This T cell receptor (beta chain) was retrieved from a study of blood T cell repertoires in COVID-19. This CDR3 is 14 amino acids long. CDR1 is SGHNT and CDR2 is YYREEE in the germline V gene (reference sequence). V trimming: 4 bases; J trimming: 2 bases; junction bases outside the gene matches: 6. Measured with immunoSEQ multiplex PCR; TCRdb has only the in-frame clones, and not every one. The data hold 49,000 or so clones, with around 90% observed a single time. The chain uses TRBV5-4 and TRBJ2-7; 7 bases line up with TRBD2. The origin of this receptor is a man over 45 with active COVID-19. Sample: peripheral blood. CDR3 loop: CASSHGTTPYEQYF. As DNA, the CDR3 is TGTGCCAGCAGCCACGGGACTACCCCCTACGAGCAGTACTTC.